Following are 3 T cell receptor beta chains from one sample sequenced in a study of cytomegalovirus exposure and HLA in healthy donors. 13 Jbeta primers and 60 Vbeta primers were used for the PCR. Measured with immunoSEQ multiplex PCR; TCRdb has only the in-frame clones, and not every one. In the table there are 55,000 to 70,000 clones, 78% of which are singletons. The material sequenced was PBMCs. These receptors all come from a man aged 18 to 30 in good health and CMV-seropositive.

J is TRBJ1-1 and V is TRBV7-9; D is perhaps TRBD1 (5 bases). This CDR3 comprises 13 residues. The ends were cut back, 5 bases at V and 5 bases at J, with 12 bases in the middle. Germline V lookup: CDR1 SEHNR, CDR2 FQNEAQ (reference sequence). CDR3 residues: CASSTRTQTEAFF. CDR3 nucleotide sequence: TGTGCCAGCAGCACCCGGACACAAACTGAAGCTTTCTTT.

The chain links TRBV6-5 to TRBJ2-5; D is unresolved. CDR1 is MNHEY, CDR2 SVGAGI, per germline. This CDR3 has 14 residues. Trimming took off 0 bases at V and 4 bases at J, with 9 bases between the two ends. The CDR3 DNA is TGTGCCAGCAGTTACTCGACCAGGTCAGAGACCCAGTACTTC. It translates to CASSYSTRSETQYF.

This sequence joins TRBV6-5 and TRBJ1-1; TRBD1 agrees at 11 bases. From germline, CDR1 is MNHEY and CDR2 SVGAGI. V dropped 5 bases and J dropped 7; count of bases not matched to a gene: 3. This CDR3 spans 13 amino acids. The CDR3 reads CASSGQGAGEAFF. The CDR3 DNA reads TGTGCCAGCAGTGGACAGGGGGCGGGTGAAGCTTTCTTT.